Below are 17 T cell receptor beta chains sequenced from a single sample in a study of T cell responses to AZD1222 COVID-19 vaccine. Using immunoSEQ multiplex PCR, the repertoire was profiled, and TCRdb retains in-frame clones only, with some absent. The data show 250,000 or so clones, over 85% seen once. The specimen comprised peripheral blood, sampled on day 0 of AZD1222 vaccination. The receptors here all came from an adult in good health.

This clone was recorded once. The chain carries TRBV4-1 and TRBJ2-5, with D perhaps TRBD2 (6 bases). The V gene's germline CDR1 is MGHRA and CDR2 YSYEKL. The CDR3 loop spans 13 amino acids. V was clipped by 4 bases and J by 4 bases, with 10 bases between them. Here the CDR3 reads CASSPTRRETQYF. The CDR3, as DNA: TGCGCCAGCAGCCCGACTAGAAGAGAGACCCAGTACTTC.

This clone turned up a few times. The chain uses TRBV7-3 and TRBJ1-1; D remains ambiguous. This CDR3 region has 13 residues. Trimming pared 5 bases from V and 3 bases from J, leaving 10 bases between. Germline assignment: CDR1 SGHTA and CDR2 FQGTGA. CDR3 in amino acids: CASSRAPDTEAFF. CDR3 sequence (DNA): TGTGCCAGCAGCCGCGCGCCAGACACTGAAGCTTTCTTT.

The V gene is TRBV12-5, the J gene TRBJ2-7, with 8 bases identical to TRBD1. CDR3 length: 15 amino acids. Germline V gene lookup returns CDR1 LGHNT and CDR2 FRNRAP. J was trimmed by 7 bases and V by 4 bases; bases with no gene match: 12. CDR3 bases: TGTGCTAGTGGTTCATTCCGGGACAGGCTTCGGGAGCAGTACTTC. Its translation: CASGSFRDRLREQYF. Using reference TRBV12-5 and TRBJ2-7 for the parts outside the CDR3, the full variable domain is DARVTQTPRHKVTEMGQEVTMRCQPILGHNTVFWYRQTMMQGLELLAYFRNRAPLDDSGMPKDRFSAEMPDATLATLKIQPSEPRDSAVYFCASGSFRDRLREQYFGPGTRLTVT.

CDR3 nucleotides: TGTGCCAGCAGTCCTGGGACAGGGAACTATGGCTACACCTTC. Translation gives CASSPGTGNYGYTF. The V and J genes are TRBV2 and TRBJ1-2, with 9 nucleotides matching TRBD1. Germline assignment: CDR1 SNHLY and CDR2 FYNNEI. The trim removed 5 bases at V and 2 bases at J, leaving 3 bases unmatched. This CDR3 contains 14 residues.

This chain joins TRBV6-2 or TRBV6-3 and TRBJ2-1; 12 bases are shared with TRBD2. The CDR3 length is 15 residues. J was trimmed by 6 bases and V by 6 bases; bases with no gene match: 6. CDR1 and CDR2 (germline): MNHEY, SVGEGT. The CDR3 DNA sequence: TGTGCCAGCAGCAAACTAGCGGGAGGTCGCAATGAGCAGTTCTTC. Residues: CASSKLAGGRNEQFF.

The V call is TRBV5-6, the J call TRBJ2-3, with 7 nucleotides matching TRBD2. This CDR3 region has 16 residues. V was pared by 6 bases and J by 7 bases, with 17 bases of the junction left unmatched. From germline, CDR1 is SGHDT and CDR2 YYEEEE. The DNA of the CDR3 is TGTGCCAGCACCCCGCCCCGAGGCGGGAGAGGGTATACGCAGTATTTT. This translates into CASTPPRGGRGYTQYF.

This clone was seen a few times. V usage is TRBV2 and J usage is TRBJ1-3; unclear D gene. Germline V CDR1 and CDR2: SNHLY, FYNNEI. V lost 2 bases and J lost 1, with 6 bases in between. The CDR3 spans 14 residues. The CDR3 here is CASSELVSGNTIYF. Here the CDR3 DNA reads TGTGCCAGCAGTGAACTAGTGTCTGGAAACACCATATATTTT.

This rearrangement joins TRBV10-1 to TRBJ1-1; D is unclear. CDR3 length: 15 residues. Germline assignment: CDR1 WNHNN and CDR2 SYGVQD (reference sequence). V gave up 11 bases and J gave up 3 bases, with 22 bases separating them. The CDR3 nucleotides are TGCGCCGACGCCGAAAGGGCCGGGAACCACACTGAAGCTTTCTTT. Encoded protein: CADAERAGNHTEAFF.

Concerning this clone: Other nucleotide sequences in the sample specify the same CDR3. The chain couples TRBV18 to TRBJ1-1, with a weak D call TRBD1 (5 bases). The CDR3 has 13 amino acids. The V end lost 3 bases, the J end lost 2 bases, and 7 bases lay between the germline ends. CDR1 KGHSH and CDR2 LQKENI come from the germline V gene. The CDR3, as DNA: TGTGCCAGCTCACCGGGACCCAACACTGAAGCTTTCTTT. Its protein product is CASSPGPNTEAFF.

The chain recombines TRBV5-4 with TRBJ2-7; D is uncertain. The length of the CDR3 is 14 residues. Germline CDR1 and CDR2: SGHNT and YYREEE (reference sequence). V lost 4 bases, J lost 6 bases, and 17 bases lay in between. CDR3 region: CASSIGTWTGEQYF. DNA for the CDR3: TGTGCCAGCAGCATCGGCACCTGGACCGGCGAGCAGTACTTC.

J is TRBJ2-2 and V is TRBV6-2 or TRBV6-3; tentative D call: TRBD2 (6 bases). CDR3 length equals 15 residues. Deletions cut 5 bases from V and 4 bases from J, with 14 bases between. Germline V lookup: CDR1 MNHEY, CDR2 SVGEGT. CDR3: CASSVEGAGTGELFF. The CDR3 bases are TGTGCCAGCAGTGTTGAGGGAGCGGGCACCGGGGAGCTGTTTTTT.

The chain uses TRBV9 and TRBJ2-7; D is unclear. Germline V gene lookup returns CDR1 SGDLS and CDR2 YYNGEE. The V end lost 0 bases, the J end lost 5 bases, and 9 bases lay between the germline ends. The CDR3 runs to 13 residues. The CDR3 sequence: CASSVGMTNEQYF. CDR3 DNA sequence: TGTGCCAGCAGCGTAGGAATGACGAACGAGCAGTACTTC.

This chain joins TRBV4-1 and TRBJ2-1; 13 positions match TRBD2. This CDR3 is 19 amino acids long. V was pared by 1 base and J by 4 bases, with 10 bases of the junction left unmatched. Germline values: CDR1 MGHRA, CDR2 YSYEKL. CDR3 amino acids: CASSQALTSGGASYNEQFF. CDR3 bases: TGCGCCAGCAGCCAAGCTCTCACTAGCGGGGGGGCGTCGTACAATGAGCAGTTCTTC.

The rearrangement links TRBV19 to TRBJ1-1; D gene ambiguous. The CDR3 extends over 13 amino acids. Germline-derived CDR1 and CDR2 are LNHDA and SQIVND (reference sequence). The ends were cut back, 7 bases at V and 4 bases at J, with 13 bases in the middle. CDR3: CASTYEGSTEAFF. CDR3 bases: TGTGCCAGTACCTATGAAGGATCCACTGAAGCTTTCTTT.

This chain links TRBV7-8 with TRBJ2-1; D call uncertain. The V end was cut by 1 base, the J end by 0 bases, with 10 bases between. The CDR3 loop spans 16 amino acids. The germline V gene has CDR1 SGHVS and CDR2 FQNEAQ. The CDR3 is CASSLVEAYSYNEQFF. CDR3 nucleotide sequence: TGTGCCAGCAGCTTAGTTGAGGCATACTCCTACAATGAGCAGTTCTTC.

The chain carries TRBV14 and TRBJ1-1; D may be TRBD1 (6 bases). There are 13 residues in the CDR3. V lost 3 bases, J lost 12 bases, and 17 bases lay in between. Germline CDR1 SGHDN, CDR2 FVKESK. CDR3 region: CASSHHPRGETFF. For the CDR3, the DNA is TGTGCCAGCAGCCACCATCCCAGGGGCGAGACTTTCTTT. The entire variable domain, with the rest obtained from reference TRBV14 and TRBJ1-1, is as follows: EAGVTQFPSHSVIEKGQTVTLRCDPISGHDNLYWYRRVMGKEIKFLLHFVKESKQDESGMPNNRFLAERTGGTYSTLKVQPAELEDSGVYFCASSHHPRGETFFGQGTRLTVV.

This clone was seen more than once but under ten times. The chain employs TRBV6-1 and TRBJ1-2, with D maybe TRBD1 (5 bases). V lost 3 bases, J lost 8 bases, and 13 bases lay in between. The CDR3 contains 13 residues. CDR1 and CDR2 (germline): MNHNS, SASEGT. CDR3 bases: TGTGCCAGCAGTGATCCTCCTGGGGGGGGCTACACCTTC. Its translation: CASSDPPGGGYTF.